This passage covers 25 T cell receptor beta chains from one sample sequenced in a study of blood T cell repertoires in COVID-19. Sequencing used immunoSEQ multiplex PCR; TCRdb keeps in-frame clones, though not all of them. The table includes approximately 150,000 clones, about 85% detected once. Sample: PBMCs or T cells enriched from blood (not recorded which). All receptors come from a woman in her forties who had recovered from COVID-19.

V usage is TRBV5-6 and J usage is TRBJ2-7; maybe TRBD1 (6 bases). Trimming pared 4 bases from V and 4 bases from J, leaving 21 bases between. The CDR3 loop spans 16 amino acids. The germline V gene encodes CDR1 SGHDT and CDR2 YYEEEE. DNA of the CDR3: TGTGCCAGCAGCCTAGGGACATTGGGTTTTCGGTACGAGCAGTACTTC. Translating it yields CASSLGTLGFRYEQYF.

Notes on this clone: The sample has other DNA sequences that encode this CDR3 too. This chain links TRBV11-2 with TRBJ2-7; tentative D call: TRBD2 (5 bases). This CDR3 contains 13 residues. The V end was cut by 1 base, the J end by 4 bases, with 8 bases between. CDR1 SGHAT and CDR2 FQNNGV come from the germline V gene. The CDR3 sequence is CASSLGSGYEQYF. CDR3 coding DNA: TGTGCCAGCAGCTTAGGTTCGGGGTACGAGCAGTACTTC. Combining the CDR3 with reference TRBV11-2 and TRBJ2-7 gives the whole variable domain EAGVAQSPRYKIIEKRQSVAFWCNPISGHATLYWYQQILGQGPKLLIQFQNNGVVDDSQLPKDRFSAERLKGVDSTLKIQPAKLEDSAVYLCASSLGSGYEQYFGPGTRLTVT.

This clone was picked up one time. The chain employs TRBV5-1 and TRBJ2-1; D unclear. The V and J ends lost 4 bases and 2 bases respectively, with 10 bases between them. CDR1 and CDR2 (germline): SGHRS, YFSETQ. There are 14 residues in the CDR3. CDR3 DNA sequence: TGCGCCAGCAGCCCCACCGAGACCTACAATGAGCAGTTCTTC. This sequence encodes CASSPTETYNEQFF.

The rearrangement links TRBV5-1 to TRBJ2-3, with 7 positions matching TRBD1. The V gene's germline CDR1 is SGHRS and CDR2 YFSETQ. V lost 2 bases and J lost 0; bases outside the gene matches: 3. This CDR3 comprises 15 residues. The CDR3 bases are TGCGCCAGCAGCTTAGGGGGCCATAGCACAGATACGCAGTATTTT. It codes for CASSLGGHSTDTQYF.

The chain couples TRBV24-1 to TRBJ2-2; 11 bases map to TRBD2. The ends lost 4 bases at V and 4 bases at J; junction bases unmatched: 4. The germline V gene encodes CDR1 KGHDR and CDR2 SFDVKD. The CDR3 consists of 16 residues. The CDR3 region has the DNA TGTGCCACCAGTGACGCCGGGACTAGCGGCACCGGGGAGCTGTTTTTT. It yields the protein CATSDAGTSGTGELFF.

The J gene is TRBJ2-1, the V gene TRBV10-3, with D maybe TRBD1 (5 bases). The CDR3 loop spans 13 amino acids. CDR1 is ENHRY and CDR2 is SYGVKD in the germline V gene. V was clipped by 1 base and J by 9 bases, with 10 bases between them. Here the CDR3 DNA reads TGTGCCATCAGTGAGTTAAGGGGTGGTGAGCAGTTCTTC. It is translated as CAISELRGGEQFF.

The chain has TRBV5-6 and TRBJ2-4; D is perhaps TRBD2 (5 bases). CDR1 is SGHDT, CDR2 YYEEEE, per germline. This CDR3 has 17 amino acids. Between the trimmed V and J ends, which lost 0 bases and 5 bases, there was a span of 18 bases. CDR3 DNA: TGTGCCAGCAGCTTGGCGGGCGCGGGTTTATTGGAAAACATTCAGTACTTC. Amino acid sequence: CASSLAGAGLLENIQYF.

The chain recombines TRBV12-3 or TRBV12-4 with TRBJ1-1; maybe TRBD1 (6 bases). The CDR3 has 11 amino acids. Trimming shortened V by 5 bases and J by 7 bases, and 8 bases separated the two germline ends. CDR3 sequence reads: CASSQGFEAFF. DNA of the CDR3: TGTGCCAGCAGTCAGGGGTTTGAAGCTTTCTTT.

The chain couples TRBV7-8 to TRBJ2-6; D not resolved. The CDR3 contains 17 residues. Trimming shortened V by 2 bases and J by 0 bases, and 11 bases separated the two germline ends. The germline CDR1 and CDR2 sequences are SGHVS and FQNEAQ. The CDR3 reads CASSLRGENSGANVLTF. CDR3 nucleotide sequence: TGTGCCAGCAGCTTAAGAGGAGAAAACTCTGGGGCCAACGTCCTGACTTTC. Combining the CDR3 with reference TRBV7-8 and TRBJ2-6 gives the whole variable domain GAGVSQSPRYKVAKRGQDVALRCDPISGHVSLFWYQQALGQGPEFLTYFQNEAQLDKSGLPSDRFFAERPEGSVSTLKIQRTQQEDSAVYLCASSLRGENSGANVLTFGAGSRLTVL.

CDR3 amino acids: CASRGGVAQYF. Written as DNA, the CDR3 is TGTGCCAGCAGGGGGGGGGTGGCCCAGTACTTC. The chain combines TRBV7-2 with TRBJ2-5; 7 bases fit TRBD2. Germline V CDR1 and CDR2: SGHTA, FQGNSA. J was trimmed by 9 bases and V by 6 bases; bases with no gene match: 4. The CDR3 consists of 11 residues. Full variable domain (missing parts from reference TRBV7-2 and TRBJ2-5): GAGVSQSPSNKVTEKGKDVELRCDPISGHTALYWYRQSLGQGLEFLIYFQGNSAPDKSGLPSDRFSAERTGGSVSTLTIQRTQQEDSAVYLCASRGGVAQYFGPGTRLLVL.

The chain is built from TRBV5-1 and TRBJ2-1; 9 bases match TRBD1. Trimming at V came to 4 bases and at J to 5 bases, leaving 7 bases not matched to a gene. The germline CDR1 and CDR2 sequences are SGHRS and YFSETQ. This CDR3 is 15 amino acids long. The DNA of the CDR3 is TGCGCCAGCAGCCCCGGGACAGGGAGACACAATGAGCAGTTCTTC. Translating it yields CASSPGTGRHNEQFF.

Concerning this clone: Relative to the germline gene, one junction end is altered; a read error may explain this. The chain uses TRBV2 and TRBJ2-3; 8 positions agree with TRBD1. CDR1 is SNHLY and CDR2 is FYNNEI in the germline V gene. This CDR3 spans 11 amino acids. The DNA of the CDR3 is TGTGCCAGCACACCGGGACAGGCCCTCTTTTTT. Translation: CASTPGQALFF.

CDR3 residues: CAISESPRGPHEAFF. The DNA for the CDR3 is TGTGCCATCAGTGAGTCCCCCAGGGGCCCCCATGAAGCTTTCTTT. The chain uses TRBV10-3 and TRBJ1-1; TRBD1 is a possible D gene (6 bases). Trimming removed 0 bases at V and 7 bases at J, with 15 bases between. The germline V gene encodes CDR1 ENHRY and CDR2 SYGVKD. The CDR3 sequence is 15 residues long.

V and J are TRBV6-1 and TRBJ2-7, with 12 bases that match TRBD1. This CDR3 comprises 16 residues. The J segment lost 5 bases and the V segment lost 4 bases, leaving 9 bases of the junction unmatched. Germline assignment: CDR1 MNHNS and CDR2 SASEGT. The CDR3 DNA follows: TGTGCCAGCAGTGTAGTATCCGGGACAGGGGGCGACGAGCAGTACTTC. This encodes CASSVVSGTGGDEQYF.

This clone showed up just once. The chain carries TRBV5-1 and TRBJ1-3; tentative D call: TRBD1 (6 bases). Germline values: CDR1 SGHRS, CDR2 YFSETQ. V gave up 6 bases and J gave up 2 bases, with 9 bases separating them. This CDR3 has 13 amino acids. The CDR3 DNA is TGCGCCAGCACACAGGGCGCTGGAAACACCATATATTTT. It encodes CASTQGAGNTIYF.

The chain recombines TRBV19 with TRBJ1-1; D is undetermined. The CDR3 consists of 15 residues. Per germline, CDR1 LNHDA and CDR2 SQIVND (reference sequence). The ends were cut back, 6 bases at V and 0 bases at J, with 14 bases in the middle. The CDR3 bases are TGTGCCAGTAGCCCCGTCGGGTACATGAACACTGAAGCTTTCTTT. This codes for CASSPVGYMNTEAFF.

The gene calls are TRBV7-3 and TRBJ2-1, with D possibly TRBD1 on 5 matching bases. Trimming pared 0 bases from V and 2 bases from J, leaving 8 bases between. CDR3 length: 15 residues. Germline lookup yields CDR1 SGHTA and CDR2 FQGTGA. The CDR3: CASSLTQGPYNEQFF. The CDR3 nucleotides read TGTGCCAGCAGCTTAACGCAGGGCCCCTACAATGAGCAGTTCTTC.

The chain combines TRBV6-9 with TRBJ1-6; 8 bases are shared with TRBD1. The junction had 4 bases not matched to a gene; V was cut back by 3 bases and J by 9 bases. The CDR3 sequence is 14 residues long. CDR1 and CDR2 (germline): MNHGY, SVAAGI. The DNA of the CDR3 is TGTGCCAGCAGTTACGGACAGGGAGGTTCACCCCTCCACTTT. Protein: CASSYGQGGSPLHF.

The rearrangement links TRBV27 to TRBJ2-1; TRBD2 matches at 10 bases. The CDR3 runs 15 residues. V was clipped by 2 bases and J by 8 bases; unmatched bases: 6. Germline CDR1 is MNHEY and CDR2 is SMNVEV (reference sequence). For the CDR3, the DNA is TGTGCCAGCAGTTTAATAGCTAGCGGGAGCTATGAGCAGTTCTTC. Translation: CASSLIASGSYEQFF.

The chain recombines TRBV18 with TRBJ1-1, with 11 bases aligning to TRBD1. Germline trimming cut 5 bases from V and 11 bases from J; bases unmatched to any gene: 16. Looked up from germline, CDR1 is KGHSH and CDR2 is LQKENI. The CDR3 is 16 amino acids. CDR3 protein: CASSSAPPGQGESAFF. In DNA, the CDR3 is TGTGCCAGCTCATCCGCACCTCCGGGACAGGGGGAGAGTGCTTTCTTT.

A remark on this clone: Other DNA variants within this sample encode the same CDR3. The J gene is TRBJ2-7, the V gene TRBV27, with D maybe TRBD1 (6 bases). V shed 2 bases and J shed 2 bases, with 10 bases lying between them. In germline, CDR1 is MNHEY, CDR2 SMNVEV (reference sequence). This CDR3 contains 14 residues. The CDR3 spells CASSLQGPPYEQYF. In DNA form, the CDR3 reads TGTGCCAGCAGTTTACAGGGGCCCCCCTACGAGCAGTACTTC.

The genes are TRBV11-2 and TRBJ1-5, with TRBD1 matching 7 bases. The J call may not be correct, given that the DNA end is closer to TRBJ2-3. The CDR3 is 13 residues long. Germline V gene sequence: CDR1 SGHAT, CDR2 FQNNGV. CDR3 in amino acids: CASSLGQNQPQYF. DNA of the CDR3: TGTGCCAGCAGCCTGGGACAGAATCAGCCCCAGTATTTT.

There are a few counts of this clone. The J gene is TRBJ1-4, the V gene TRBV3-1 (or the pseudogene TRBV3-2); 8 bases are a match to TRBD1. CDR1 LGHDT and CDR2 YNNKEL come from the germline V gene (reference sequence). Germline trimming cut 5 bases from V and 3 bases from J; bases unmatched to any gene: 2. The CDR3 runs 14 residues. The CDR3 bases are TGTGCCAGCAGCGCGGACAGGGCTAATGAAAAACTGTTTTTT. This encodes CASSADRANEKLFF.

The CDR3, as DNA: TGTGCCAGCGGACAGGGGGCGCGAACCGGGGAGCTGTTTTTT. It codes for CASGQGARTGELFF. J is TRBJ2-2 and V is TRBV19; 11 bases are shared with TRBD1. Germline loops: CDR1 LNHDA, CDR2 SQIVND (reference sequence). The CDR3 contains 14 residues. J gave up 5 bases and V 9 bases, and 5 bases lay outside the gene matches.

This clone was detected a few times. This chain connects TRBV9 to TRBJ1-6, with D unresolved. Per the germline V gene, CDR1 is SGDLS and CDR2 is YYNGEE. CDR3 size: 15 residues. Between the trimmed V and J ends, which lost 0 bases and 7 bases, there was a span of 11 bases. The CDR3 reads CASSVGGIANSPLHF. CDR3 sequence (DNA): TGTGCCAGCAGCGTAGGTGGCATTGCAAATTCACCCCTCCACTTT. The full variable domain, completed using reference TRBV9 and TRBJ1-6, is DSGVTQTPKHLITATGQRVTLRCSPRSGDLSVYWYQQSLDQGLQFLIQYYNGEERAKGNILERFSAQQFPDLHSELNLSSLELGDSALYFCASSVGGIANSPLHFGNGTRLTVT.